The T cell receptor (beta chain) described here comes from a study of T cell clonotyping in hematopoietic cell transplantation. Whole-study results and caveats: At the given depth, recipient repertoires were over 95% de novo clonotypes. No sorting was done, leaving CD4 and CD8 contributions mixed.

V was trimmed by 9 bases and J by 5 bases, leaving 13 bases between them. Germline lookup yields CDR1 LNHDA and CDR2 SQIVND (reference sequence). The CDR3 is 13 residues long. Sequencing used immunoSEQ multiplex PCR; TCRdb keeps in-frame clones, though not all of them. In the table there are approximately 10,000 clones, less than 55% of which are singletons. As to this clone: The antigen is undetermined.

The specimen comprised PBMCs, sampled 30 days after allogeneic stem cell transplant. This clonotype was sampled from a male patient between 45 and 60 years old who had an allogeneic stem cell transplant from an unrelated donor, so the T cells may come from the graft donor. Some clones in this sample may be carry-over from other donors' samples. This sequence joins TRBV19 and TRBJ2-2; D is unclear. This chain's CDR3 is CASAQMGTGELFF. CDR3 DNA sequence: TGTGCCAGCGCCCAGATGGGAACCGGGGAGCTGTTTTTT.